This passage covers 18 T cell receptor beta chains from one sample sequenced in a study of T cells in Graves' hyperthyroidism and ophthalmopathy. Amplification yielded TCR beta CDR3 regions, with RNA transcripts as the source. The study used the HTBI primer set for a first-round RT-PCR of the TCR CDR3. In TCRdb, the multiplex PCR reads were re-called with MiXCR into one record per CDR3 protein. The top ten hold 30% to 40% of the sample, which has fewer than 450,000 distinct CDR3 sequences, roughly a sixth seen once. Input material: blood. These receptors all stem from a woman aged 30 to 39 with Graves' hyperthyroidism that later progressed to Graves' ophthalmopathy.

This clonotype was picked up many times. The chain links TRBV28 to TRBJ2-7; TRBD1 matches at 7 bases. V trimming: 6 bases; J trimming: 5 bases; junction bases outside the gene matches: 10. CDR3 length equals 14 residues. The germline CDR1 and CDR2 sequences are MDHEN and SYDVKM. This chain's CDR3 is CASSTHRGPHEQYF. In DNA form, the CDR3 reads TGTGCCAGCAGCACTCACAGGGGCCCTCACGAGCAGTACTTC. Full variable domain (missing parts from reference TRBV28 and TRBJ2-7): DVKVTQSSRYLVKRTGEKVFLECVQDMDHENMFWYRQDPGLGLRLIYFSYDVKMKEKGDIPEGYSVSREKKERFSLILESASTNQTSMYLCASSTHRGPHEQYFGPGTRLTVT.

Ten or more counts support this clonotype. The gene calls are TRBV28 and TRBJ1-6; D is unresolved. V lost 3 bases, J lost 7 bases, and 10 bases lay in between. Germline V CDR1 and CDR2: MDHEN, SYDVKM. The CDR3 covers 14 residues. The CDR3 DNA follows: TGTGCCAGCAGTTTTTGGCGGACCAATTCACCCCTCCACTTT. Its protein is CASSFWRTNSPLHF.

The chain combines TRBV3-1 with TRBJ1-1; tentative D call: TRBD1 (6 bases). Germline V lookup: CDR1 LGHDT, CDR2 YNNKEL (reference sequence). This CDR3 comprises 14 residues. Trimming cost V 4 bases and J 5 bases, with 14 bases left between them. CDR3 DNA: TGTGCCAGCAGCCGGTCGGACAGTGGTACTGAAGCTTTCTTT. Its protein is CASSRSDSGTEAFF.

The rearrangement joins TRBV5-1 to TRBJ2-1; D is unresolved. This CDR3 has 12 amino acids. Deletions cut 0 bases from V and 8 bases from J, with 6 bases between. Germline V lookup: CDR1 SGHRS, CDR2 YFSETQ. CDR3 sequence (DNA): TGCGCCAGCAGCTTGGAAGGTTATGAGCAGTTCTTC. It encodes CASSLEGYEQFF.

The chain recombines TRBV10-3 with TRBJ2-1, with TRBD2 identical over 9 bases. The germline CDR1 and CDR2 sequences are ENHRY and SYGVKD. The CDR3 is 19 amino acids. The junction had 23 bases not matched to a gene; V was cut back by 10 bases and J by 4 bases. The CDR3 DNA is TGTGCCACCCTTCATGCGGGGGATTCAATGGGACTAGCATACAATGAGCAGTTCTTC. Amino acid sequence: CATLHAGDSMGLAYNEQFF.

The table lists this clonotype with many counts. The chain is built from TRBV19 and TRBJ2-1; perhaps D is TRBD1 or TRBD2 (7 bases each). The CDR3 is made up of 15 amino acids. The germline V gene has CDR1 LNHDA and CDR2 SQIVND (reference sequence). Trimming took off 9 bases at V and 6 bases at J, with 21 bases between the two ends. CDR3 bases: TGTGCCAGCGGGGGGACTTTCAGGGGGTCCAATGAGCAGTTCTTC. It encodes CASGGTFRGSNEQFF.

The V and J genes are TRBV18 and TRBJ2-7, with TRBD2 identical over 11 bases. The CDR3 is made up of 16 amino acids. CDR1 and CDR2 (germline): KGHSH, LQKENI. The J segment lost 4 bases and the V segment lost 2 bases, leaving 7 bases of the junction unmatched. The CDR3 sequence: CASSPYTSGRGYEQYF. The DNA of the CDR3 is TGTGCCAGCTCACCATATACTAGCGGGAGAGGATACGAGCAGTACTTC. Supplemented by reference TRBV18 and TRBJ2-7, the full variable domain reads NAGVMQNPRHLVRRRGQEARLRCSPMKGHSHVYWYRQLPEEGLKFMVYLQKENIIDESGMPKERFSAEFPKEGPSILRIQQVVRGDSAAYFCASSPYTSGRGYEQYFGPGTRLTVT.

The chain links TRBV18 to TRBJ2-1; D may be TRBD1 (5 bases). The CDR3 runs to 14 residues. The V and J ends lost 3 bases and 0 bases respectively, with 6 bases between them. Germline V CDR1 and CDR2: KGHSH, LQKENI. CDR3 amino acids: CASSPTDSYNEQFF. The CDR3 coding sequence is TGTGCCAGCTCACCGACAGACTCCTACAATGAGCAGTTCTTC.

The V gene is TRBV6-1, the J gene TRBJ2-3; TRBD1 might be the D (5 bases). V lost 5 bases to trimming and J lost 2 bases, with 14 bases between them. Germline lookup yields CDR1 MNHNS and CDR2 SASEGT. The CDR3 length is 15 residues. The CDR3 loop is CASSPRVFDTDTQYF. The DNA of the CDR3 is TGTGCCAGCAGTCCCAGGGTCTTCGACACAGATACGCAGTATTTT.

The sample holds many counts of this clonotype. The chain is built from TRBV3-1 and TRBJ2-7, with 9 bases lining up with TRBD2. CDR1 and CDR2 (germline): LGHDT, YNNKEL (reference sequence). The CDR3 has 15 residues. The V gene end was trimmed by 7 bases and the J gene end by 2 bases; junction bases not matched to a gene: 9. CDR3 DNA sequence: TGTGCCAGCACCCGCGGAGCGGGGGGAACCTACGAGCAGTACTTC. This sequence encodes CASTRGAGGTYEQYF.

This clonotype has at least ten counts. For the CDR3, the DNA is TGTGCCAGCAGTTACTACGGAGAGCAGTACTTC. Its translation is CASSYYGEQYF. The V and J genes are TRBV6-2 or TRBV6-3 and TRBJ2-7; D gene unclear. Germline CDR1 and CDR2: MNHEY and SVGEGT. Trimming pared 1 base from V and 7 bases from J, leaving 5 bases between. The CDR3 sequence is 11 residues long.

In this sample, this clonotype turned up many times. This chain connects TRBV19 to TRBJ2-3, with TRBD1 matching 7 bases. CDR3 length equals 14 residues. Germline lookup yields CDR1 LNHDA and CDR2 SQIVND (reference sequence). V dropped 9 bases and J dropped 2; count of bases not matched to a gene: 8. This CDR3 is CASHSGQATDTQYF. The CDR3 DNA follows: TGTGCCAGCCACTCTGGACAGGCCACAGATACGCAGTATTTT.

This clonotype was detected ten times or more. The chain recombines TRBV6-2 or TRBV6-3 with TRBJ1-2; D not resolved. V was clipped by 2 bases and J by 7 bases, with 14 bases between them. The germline V gene encodes CDR1 MNHEY and CDR2 SVGEGT. The CDR3 extends over 14 amino acids. The CDR3 sequence: CASSYAVVASGYTF. The CDR3 DNA sequence: TGTGCCAGCAGTTACGCGGTAGTGGCAAGTGGCTACACCTTC.

This clonotype was counted many times. The rearrangement uses TRBV20-1 and TRBJ1-5; 10 bases align to TRBD1. Trimming removed 2 bases from V and 7 bases from J; junction bases left unmatched: 5. Germline CDR1 is DFQATT and CDR2 is SNEGSKA (reference sequence). This CDR3 comprises 14 residues. The CDR3 here is CSARLGQGFQPQHF. The CDR3 DNA follows: TGCAGTGCTAGATTGGGACAGGGGTTCCAGCCCCAGCATTTT.

This clonotype was found many times. The gene calls are TRBV20-1 and TRBJ2-3; no clear D gene. There are 13 residues in the CDR3. Germline CDR1 reads DFQATT; CDR2 reads SNEGSKA (reference sequence). The V end lost 3 bases, the J end lost 2 bases, and 9 bases lay between the germline ends. CDR3 in DNA: TGCAGTGCTAGGTTGGATTTCACAGATACGCAGTATTTT. Amino acids: CSARLDFTDTQYF.

As regards this clonotype: This could be a read error, since a much larger clone is one nucleotide away. The V gene is TRBV3-1, the J gene TRBJ2-1; 12 bases are shared with TRBD1. Trimming cost V 1 base and J 10 bases; bases outside gene matches: 8. This CDR3 region has 16 residues. CDR1 and CDR2 from the germline V gene are LGHDT and YNNKEL (reference sequence). CDR3 coding DNA: TGTGCCAGCAGCCAAGGATCCGGGACAGGGGGCTACGAGCAGTTCTTC. This gives the protein CASSQGSGTGGYEQFF.

This clonotype was seen only a few times. The chain uses TRBV10-3 and TRBJ1-4; 9 nucleotides line up with TRBD1. The CDR3 is 14 amino acids. Germline V gene data show CDR1 as ENHRY and CDR2 as SYGVKD. With 3 bases clipped from V and 7 bases from J, the junction kept 3 bases outside the gene matches. The CDR3 loop reads CAISDLQGAEKLFF. The DNA of the CDR3 is TGTGCCATCAGTGACCTACAGGGGGCTGAAAAACTGTTTTTT.

This clonotype showed up just a few times. This rearrangement joins TRBV5-8 to TRBJ1-5; D unclear. With 4 bases removed from V and 6 bases from J, the gap between germline ends came to 11 bases. Germline CDR1 and CDR2: SGHTS and YDEGEE. The CDR3 runs to 13 residues. The CDR3 DNA sequence: TGTGCCAGCAGCACGGCCGAGGCTCAGCCCCAGCATTTT. This codes for CASSTAEAQPQHF.